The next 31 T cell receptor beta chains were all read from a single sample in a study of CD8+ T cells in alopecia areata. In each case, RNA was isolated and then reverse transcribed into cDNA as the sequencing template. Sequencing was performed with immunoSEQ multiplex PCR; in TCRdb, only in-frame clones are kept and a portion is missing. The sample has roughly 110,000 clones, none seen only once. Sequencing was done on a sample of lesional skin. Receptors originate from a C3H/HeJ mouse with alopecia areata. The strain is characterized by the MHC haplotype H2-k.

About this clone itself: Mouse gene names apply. The part of the CDR3 DNA that was read is TGTGCCAGCAGTGATAGGGACACCACAAACTCC. Amino acid sequence: CASSDRDTTNS. The CDR3 reads in full as CASSDRDTTNSDYTF. The chain combines TRBV13-3 with TRBJ1-2; possibly TRBD1 for D (6 bases). The CDR3 end falls 4 residues outside the read, so it is completed with the germline J gene. Per the germline V gene, CDR1 is NNHDY and CDR2 is SYVADS. Trimming took 1 base from V and 0 from J, leaving 10 bases between them. CDR3 size: 15 residues.

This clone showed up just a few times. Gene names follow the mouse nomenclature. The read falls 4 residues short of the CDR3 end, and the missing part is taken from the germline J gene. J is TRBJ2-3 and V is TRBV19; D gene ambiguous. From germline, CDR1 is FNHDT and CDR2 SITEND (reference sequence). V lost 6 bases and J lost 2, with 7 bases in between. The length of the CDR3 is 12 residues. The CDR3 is CASNQDAETLYF. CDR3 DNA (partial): TGTGCCAGCAATCAGGATGCAGAA.

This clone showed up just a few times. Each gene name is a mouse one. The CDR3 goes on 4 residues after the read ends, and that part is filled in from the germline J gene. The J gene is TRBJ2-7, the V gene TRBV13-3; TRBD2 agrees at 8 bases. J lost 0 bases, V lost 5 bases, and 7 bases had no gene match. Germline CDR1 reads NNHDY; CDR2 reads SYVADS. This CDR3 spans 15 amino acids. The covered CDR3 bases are TGTGCCAGCAGCGTGGACTGGGAGAGCTCCTAT. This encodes CASSVDWESSY. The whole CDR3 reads CASSVDWESSYEQYF.

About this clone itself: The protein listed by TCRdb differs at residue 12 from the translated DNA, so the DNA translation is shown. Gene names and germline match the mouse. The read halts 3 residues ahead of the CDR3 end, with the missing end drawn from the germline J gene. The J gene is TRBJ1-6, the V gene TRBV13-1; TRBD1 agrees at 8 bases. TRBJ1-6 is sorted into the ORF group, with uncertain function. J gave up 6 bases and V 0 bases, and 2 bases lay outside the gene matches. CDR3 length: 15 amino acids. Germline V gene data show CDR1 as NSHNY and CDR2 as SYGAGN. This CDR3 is CASSDADRGNSPLYF. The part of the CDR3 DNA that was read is TGTGCCAGCAGTGATGCAGACAGGGGTAATTCGCCC.

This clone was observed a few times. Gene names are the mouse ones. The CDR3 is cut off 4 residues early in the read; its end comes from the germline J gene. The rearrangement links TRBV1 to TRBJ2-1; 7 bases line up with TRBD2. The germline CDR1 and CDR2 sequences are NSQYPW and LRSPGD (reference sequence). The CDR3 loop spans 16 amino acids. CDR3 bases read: TGCACCTGCAGTGCAGATTTCGGGGGGGGAGGGGCT. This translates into CTCSADFGGGGA. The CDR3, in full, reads CTCSADFGGGGAEQFF. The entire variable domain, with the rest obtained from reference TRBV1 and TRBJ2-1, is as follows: VTLLEQNPRWRLVPRGQAVNLRCILKNSQYPWMSWYQQDLQKQLQWLFTLRSPGDKEVKSLPGADYLATRVTDTELRLQVANMSQGRTLYCTCSADFGGGGAEQFFGPGTRLTVL.

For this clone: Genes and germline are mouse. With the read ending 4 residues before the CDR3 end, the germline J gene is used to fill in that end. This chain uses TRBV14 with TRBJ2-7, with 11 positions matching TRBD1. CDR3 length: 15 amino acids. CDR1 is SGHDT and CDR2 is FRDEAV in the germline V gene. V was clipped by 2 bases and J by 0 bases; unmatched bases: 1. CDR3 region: CASSFGTGGSYEQYF. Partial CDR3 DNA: TGTGCCAGCAGTTTTGGGACAGGGGGCTCCTAT.

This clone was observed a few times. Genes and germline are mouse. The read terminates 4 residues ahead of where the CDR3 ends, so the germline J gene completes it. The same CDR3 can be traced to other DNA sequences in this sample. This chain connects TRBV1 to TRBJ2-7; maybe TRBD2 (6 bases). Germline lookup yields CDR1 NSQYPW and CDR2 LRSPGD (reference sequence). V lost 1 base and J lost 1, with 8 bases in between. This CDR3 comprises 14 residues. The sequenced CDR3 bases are TGCACCTGCAGTGCAGTCGGGGGGTCCTAT. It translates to CTCSAVGGSY. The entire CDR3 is CTCSAVGGSYEQYF.

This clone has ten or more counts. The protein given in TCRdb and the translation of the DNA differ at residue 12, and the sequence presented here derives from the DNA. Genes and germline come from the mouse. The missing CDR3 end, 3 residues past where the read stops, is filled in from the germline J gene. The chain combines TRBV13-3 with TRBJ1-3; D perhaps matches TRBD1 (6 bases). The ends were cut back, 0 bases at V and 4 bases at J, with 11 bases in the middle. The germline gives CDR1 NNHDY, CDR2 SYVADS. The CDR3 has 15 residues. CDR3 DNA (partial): TGTGCCAGCAGTGATGTCGGGGGGCGAGGAAATACG. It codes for CASSDVGGRGNT. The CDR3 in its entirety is CASSDVGGRGNTLYF. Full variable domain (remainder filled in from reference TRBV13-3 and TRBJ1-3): EAAVTQSPRSKVAVTGGKVTLSCHQTNNHDYMYWYRQDTGHGLRLIHYSYVADSTEKGDIPDGYKASRPSQENFSLILELASLSQTAVYFCASSDVGGRGNTLYFGEGSRLIVV.

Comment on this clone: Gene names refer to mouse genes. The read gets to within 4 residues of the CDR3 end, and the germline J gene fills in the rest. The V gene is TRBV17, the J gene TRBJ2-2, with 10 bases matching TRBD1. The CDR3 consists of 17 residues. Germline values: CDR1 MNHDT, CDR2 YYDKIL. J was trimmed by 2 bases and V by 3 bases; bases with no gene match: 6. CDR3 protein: CASSSEVGQGNTGQLYF. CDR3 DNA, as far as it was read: TGTGCTAGCAGTAGTGAAGTGGGACAGGGGAACACCGGG.

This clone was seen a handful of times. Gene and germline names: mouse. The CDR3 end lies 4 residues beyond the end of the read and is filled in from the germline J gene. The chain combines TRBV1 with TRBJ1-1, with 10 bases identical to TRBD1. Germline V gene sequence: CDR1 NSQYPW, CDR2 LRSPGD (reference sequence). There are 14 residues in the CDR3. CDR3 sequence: CTCSAGQGALEVFF. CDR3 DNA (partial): TGCACCTGCAGTGCAGGACAGGGGGCGCTA.

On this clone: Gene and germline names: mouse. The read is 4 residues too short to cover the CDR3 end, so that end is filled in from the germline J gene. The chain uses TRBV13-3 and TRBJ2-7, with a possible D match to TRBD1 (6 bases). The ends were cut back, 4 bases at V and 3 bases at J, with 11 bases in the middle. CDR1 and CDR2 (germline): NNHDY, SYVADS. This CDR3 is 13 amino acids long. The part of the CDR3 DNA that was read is TGTGCCAGCAGTCCTGGACAGAACTAT. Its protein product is CASSPGQNY. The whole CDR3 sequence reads CASSPGQNYEQYF.

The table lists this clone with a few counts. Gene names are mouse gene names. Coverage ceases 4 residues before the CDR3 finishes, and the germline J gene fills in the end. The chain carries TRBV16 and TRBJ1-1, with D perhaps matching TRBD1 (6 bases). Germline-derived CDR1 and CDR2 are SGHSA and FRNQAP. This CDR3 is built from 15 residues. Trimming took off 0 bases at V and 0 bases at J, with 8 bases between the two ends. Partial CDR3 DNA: TGTGCAAGCAGCTTAGATGGGACAACAAACACA. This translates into CASSLDGTTNT. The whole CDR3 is CASSLDGTTNTEVFF.

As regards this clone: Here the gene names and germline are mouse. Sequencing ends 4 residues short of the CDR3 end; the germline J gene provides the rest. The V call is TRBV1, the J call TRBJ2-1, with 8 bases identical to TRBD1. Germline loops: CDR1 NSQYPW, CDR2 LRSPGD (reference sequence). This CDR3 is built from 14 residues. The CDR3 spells CTCSAQTGDAEQFF. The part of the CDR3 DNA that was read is TGCACCTGCAGTGCCCAGACAGGGGACGCT.

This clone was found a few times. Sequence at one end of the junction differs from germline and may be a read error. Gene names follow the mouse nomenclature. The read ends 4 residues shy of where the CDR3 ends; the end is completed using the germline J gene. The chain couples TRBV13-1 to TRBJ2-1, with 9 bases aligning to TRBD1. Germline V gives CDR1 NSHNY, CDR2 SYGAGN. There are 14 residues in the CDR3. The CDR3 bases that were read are TGTGCCAGCAGGGATGGACAGGGGTATGCT. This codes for CASRDGQGYA. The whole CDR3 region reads CASRDGQGYAEQFF.

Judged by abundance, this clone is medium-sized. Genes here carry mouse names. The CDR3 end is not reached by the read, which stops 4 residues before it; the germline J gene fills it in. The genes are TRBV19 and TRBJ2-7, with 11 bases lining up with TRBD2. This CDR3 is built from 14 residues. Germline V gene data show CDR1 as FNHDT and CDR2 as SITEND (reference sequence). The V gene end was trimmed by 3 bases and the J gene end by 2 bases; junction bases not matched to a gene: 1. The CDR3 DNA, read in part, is TGTGCCAGCAGTACGGGACTGGGGGCCTAT. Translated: CASSTGLGAY. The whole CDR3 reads CASSTGLGAYEQYF.

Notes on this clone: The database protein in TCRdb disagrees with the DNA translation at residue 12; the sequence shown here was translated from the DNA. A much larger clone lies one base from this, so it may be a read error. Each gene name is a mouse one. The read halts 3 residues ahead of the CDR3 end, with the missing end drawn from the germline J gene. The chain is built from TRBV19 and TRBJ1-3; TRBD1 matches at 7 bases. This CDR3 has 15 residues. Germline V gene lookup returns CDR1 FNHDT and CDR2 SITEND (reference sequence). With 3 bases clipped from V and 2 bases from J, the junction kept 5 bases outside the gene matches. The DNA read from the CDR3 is TGTGCCAGCAGTAACCCCGACAGGGCTGGAAATACG. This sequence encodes CASSNPDRAGNT. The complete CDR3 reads CASSNPDRAGNTLYF.

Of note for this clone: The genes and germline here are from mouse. The CDR3 loop reads CASGDGQGVNYAEQFF. The sequenced part of the CDR3 DNA is TGTGCCAGCGGTGATGGACAGGGGGTGAACTATGCT. The chain links TRBV13-2 to TRBJ2-1; 9 nucleotides match TRBD1. The CDR3 end lies 4 residues beyond the end of the read and is filled in from the germline J gene. V gave up 0 bases and J gave up 1 base; unmatched junction bases: 2. CDR1 NNHNN and CDR2 SYGAGS come from the germline V gene (reference sequence). The CDR3 has 16 amino acids.

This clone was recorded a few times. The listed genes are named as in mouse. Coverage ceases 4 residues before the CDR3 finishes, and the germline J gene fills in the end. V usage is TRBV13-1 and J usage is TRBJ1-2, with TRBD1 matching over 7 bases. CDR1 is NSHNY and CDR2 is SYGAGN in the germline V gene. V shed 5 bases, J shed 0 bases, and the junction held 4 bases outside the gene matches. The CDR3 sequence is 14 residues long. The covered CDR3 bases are TGTGCCAGCAGGAGGACAGGTGCAAACTCC. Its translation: CASRRTGANS. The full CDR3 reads CASRRTGANSDYTF.

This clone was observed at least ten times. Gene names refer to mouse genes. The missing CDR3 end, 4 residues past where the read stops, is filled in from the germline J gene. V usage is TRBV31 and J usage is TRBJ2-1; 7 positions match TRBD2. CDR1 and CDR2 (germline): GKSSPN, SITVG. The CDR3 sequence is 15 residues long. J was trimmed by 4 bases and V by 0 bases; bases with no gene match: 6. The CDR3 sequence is CAWSLVAGGYAEQFF. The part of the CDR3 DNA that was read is TGTGCCTGGAGTCTAGTGGCTGGGGGATATGCT.

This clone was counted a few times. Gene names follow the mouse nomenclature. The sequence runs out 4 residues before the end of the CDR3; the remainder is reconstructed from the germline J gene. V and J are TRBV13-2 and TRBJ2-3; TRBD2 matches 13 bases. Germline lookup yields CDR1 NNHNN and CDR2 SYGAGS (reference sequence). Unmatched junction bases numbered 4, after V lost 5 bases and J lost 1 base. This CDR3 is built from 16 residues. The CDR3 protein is CASGDWGGFGAETLYF. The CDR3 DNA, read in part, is TGTGCCAGCGGGGACTGGGGGGGCTTTGGTGCAGAA.

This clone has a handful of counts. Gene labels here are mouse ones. The CDR3 spells CASSDTGRGSNERLFF. The DNA read from the CDR3 is TGTGCCAGCAGTGATACAGGGCGGGGATCCAACGAA. The gene calls are TRBV13-3 and TRBJ1-4, with a possible D match to TRBD1 (6 bases). The CDR3 is cut off 4 residues early in the read; its end comes from the germline J gene. Germline assignment: CDR1 NNHDY and CDR2 SYVADS. The CDR3 consists of 16 residues. The V gene lost 1 base and the J gene lost 2 bases, with 12 bases spanning the gap.

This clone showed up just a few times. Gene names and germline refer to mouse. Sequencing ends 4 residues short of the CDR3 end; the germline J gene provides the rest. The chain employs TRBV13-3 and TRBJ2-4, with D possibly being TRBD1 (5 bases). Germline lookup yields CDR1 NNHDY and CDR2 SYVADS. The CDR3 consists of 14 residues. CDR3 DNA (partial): TGTGCCAGCAGTGTCAGGGAAGAGGGGAAC. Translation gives CASSVREEGN. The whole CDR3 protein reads CASSVREEGNTLYF. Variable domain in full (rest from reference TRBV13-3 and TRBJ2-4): EAAVTQSPRSKVAVTGGKVTLSCHQTNNHDYMYWYRQDTGHGLRLIHYSYVADSTEKGDIPDGYKASRPSQENFSLILELASLSQTAVYFCASSVREEGNTLYFGAGTRLSVL.

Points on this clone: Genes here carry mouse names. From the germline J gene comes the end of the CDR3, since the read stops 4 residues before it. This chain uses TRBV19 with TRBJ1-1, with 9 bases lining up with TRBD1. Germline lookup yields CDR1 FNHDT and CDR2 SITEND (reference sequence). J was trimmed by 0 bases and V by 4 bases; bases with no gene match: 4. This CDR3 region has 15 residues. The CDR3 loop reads CASSPGQGANTEVFF. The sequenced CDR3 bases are TGTGCCAGCAGTCCGGGACAGGGTGCAAACACA.

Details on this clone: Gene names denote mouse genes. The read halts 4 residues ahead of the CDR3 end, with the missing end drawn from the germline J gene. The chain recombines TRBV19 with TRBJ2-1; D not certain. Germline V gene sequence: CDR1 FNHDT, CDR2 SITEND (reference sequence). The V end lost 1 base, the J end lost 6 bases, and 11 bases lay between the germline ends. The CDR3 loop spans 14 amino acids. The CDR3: CASSIIQYGAEQFF. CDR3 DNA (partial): TGTGCCAGCAGTATAATACAGTATGGTGCT.

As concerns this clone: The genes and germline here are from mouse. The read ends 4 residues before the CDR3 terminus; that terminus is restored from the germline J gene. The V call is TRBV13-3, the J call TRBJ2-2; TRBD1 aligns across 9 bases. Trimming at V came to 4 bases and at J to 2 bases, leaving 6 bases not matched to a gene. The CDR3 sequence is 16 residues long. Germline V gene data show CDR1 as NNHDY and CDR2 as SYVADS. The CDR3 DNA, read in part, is TGTGCCAGCAGTCAGACAGGGGGAAAGAACACCGGG. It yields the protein CASSQTGGKNTG. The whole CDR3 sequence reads CASSQTGGKNTGQLYF.

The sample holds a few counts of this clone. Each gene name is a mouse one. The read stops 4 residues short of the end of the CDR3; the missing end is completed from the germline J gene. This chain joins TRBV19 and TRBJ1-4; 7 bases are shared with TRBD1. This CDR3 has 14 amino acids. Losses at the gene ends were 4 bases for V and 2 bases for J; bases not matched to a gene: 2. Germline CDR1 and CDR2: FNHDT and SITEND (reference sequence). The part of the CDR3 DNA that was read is TGTGCCAGCAGTTGGACAGGATCCAACGAA. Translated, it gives CASSWTGSNE. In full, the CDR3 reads CASSWTGSNERLFF. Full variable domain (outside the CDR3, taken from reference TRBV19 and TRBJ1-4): GGIITQTPKFLIGQEGQKLTLKCQQNFNHDTMYWYRQDSGKGLRLIYYSITENDLQKGDLSEGYDASREKKSSFSLTVTSAQKNEMAVFLCASSWTGSNERLFFGHGTKLSVL.

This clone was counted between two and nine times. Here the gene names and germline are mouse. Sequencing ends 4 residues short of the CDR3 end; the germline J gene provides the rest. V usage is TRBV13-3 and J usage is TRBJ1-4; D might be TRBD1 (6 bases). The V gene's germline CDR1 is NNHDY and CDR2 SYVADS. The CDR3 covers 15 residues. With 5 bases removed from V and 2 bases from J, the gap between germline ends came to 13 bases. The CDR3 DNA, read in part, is TGTGCCAGCAGAAAGGCGACAGGCTCCAACGAA. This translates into CASRKATGSNE. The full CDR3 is CASRKATGSNERLFF.

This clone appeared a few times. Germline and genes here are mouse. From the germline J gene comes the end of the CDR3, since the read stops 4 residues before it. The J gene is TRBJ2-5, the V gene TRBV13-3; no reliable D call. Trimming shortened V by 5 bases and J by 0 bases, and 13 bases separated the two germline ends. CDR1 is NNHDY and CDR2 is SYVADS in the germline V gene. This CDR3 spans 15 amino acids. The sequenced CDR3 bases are TGTGCCAGCAGCGTTGACATATTTAACCAAGAC. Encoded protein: CASSVDIFNQD. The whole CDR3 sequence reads CASSVDIFNQDTQYF.

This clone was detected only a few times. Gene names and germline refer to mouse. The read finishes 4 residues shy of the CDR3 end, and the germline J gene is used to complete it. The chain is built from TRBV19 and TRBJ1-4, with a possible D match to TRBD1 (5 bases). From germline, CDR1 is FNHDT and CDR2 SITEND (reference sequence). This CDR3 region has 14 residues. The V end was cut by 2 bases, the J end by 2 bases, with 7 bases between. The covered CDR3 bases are TGTGCCAGCAGTATGAGGGGATCCAACGAA. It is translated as CASSMRGSNE. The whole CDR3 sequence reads CASSMRGSNERLFF.

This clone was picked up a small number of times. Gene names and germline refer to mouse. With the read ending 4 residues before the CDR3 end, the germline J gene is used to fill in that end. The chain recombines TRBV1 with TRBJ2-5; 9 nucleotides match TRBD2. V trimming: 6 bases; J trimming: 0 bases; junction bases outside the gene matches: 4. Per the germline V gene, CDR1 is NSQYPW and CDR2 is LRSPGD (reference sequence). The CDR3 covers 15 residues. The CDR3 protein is CTCSPGLGNQDTQYF. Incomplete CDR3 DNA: TGCACCTGCAGCCCCGGACTGGGGAACCAAGAC.

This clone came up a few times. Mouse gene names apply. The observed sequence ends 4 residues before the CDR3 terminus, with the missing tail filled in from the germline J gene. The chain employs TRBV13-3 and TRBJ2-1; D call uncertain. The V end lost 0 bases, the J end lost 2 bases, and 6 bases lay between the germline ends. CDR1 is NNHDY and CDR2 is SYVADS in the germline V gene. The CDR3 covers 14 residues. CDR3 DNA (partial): TGTGCCAGCAGTGATGTATTGGACTATGCT. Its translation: CASSDVLDYA. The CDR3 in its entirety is CASSDVLDYAEQFF.